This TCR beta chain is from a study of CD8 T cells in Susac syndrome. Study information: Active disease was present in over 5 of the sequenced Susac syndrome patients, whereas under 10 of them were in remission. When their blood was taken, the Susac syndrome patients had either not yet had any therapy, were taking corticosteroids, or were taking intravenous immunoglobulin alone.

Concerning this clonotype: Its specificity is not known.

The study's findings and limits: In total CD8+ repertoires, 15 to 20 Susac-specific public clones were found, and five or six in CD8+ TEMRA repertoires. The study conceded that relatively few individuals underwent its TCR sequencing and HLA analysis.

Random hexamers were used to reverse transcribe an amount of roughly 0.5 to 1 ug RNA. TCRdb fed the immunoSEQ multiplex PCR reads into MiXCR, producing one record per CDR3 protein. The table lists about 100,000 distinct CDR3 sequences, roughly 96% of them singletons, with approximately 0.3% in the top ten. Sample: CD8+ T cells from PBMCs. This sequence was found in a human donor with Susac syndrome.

The CDR3 DNA is TGTGCCAGCGGTCACTCCTACAATGAGCAGTTCTTC. Amino acids: CASGHSYNEQFF. The V and J genes are TRBV27 and TRBJ2-1; D call uncertain. V was trimmed by 8 bases and J by 0 bases, leaving 5 bases between them. Germline values: CDR1 MNHEY, CDR2 SMNVEV (reference sequence). CDR3 length: 12 amino acids.